The 10 T cell receptor beta chains given below trace back to one sample, sequenced in a study of blood T cell repertoires in COVID-19 (dated by TCRdb to 2020 to 2021). The library was built by means of the immunoSEQ multiplex PCR assay. As stored in TCRdb, this immuneACCESS dataset retains in-frame rearrangements with V and J assigned. A fraction of the clones does not appear; measured against another copy, unresolved V genes explain less than half of the discrepancy, and the remainder lacks a known reason. A total of some 90,000 clones appear in this sample, 87% of them only once. Clones ranked in the top ten supply 15% to 20% of the sample. The sample taken for sequencing was peripheral blood. The receptors shown here come from a woman aged 55-70 years with COVID-19, enrolled during active disease.

The chain combines TRBV19 with TRBJ2-7, with TRBD1 matching over 9 bases. CDR3 size: 14 residues. J was trimmed by 3 bases and V by 6 bases; bases with no gene match: 6. Germline CDR1 and CDR2: LNHDA and SQIVND (reference sequence). This CDR3 is CASSRSGQGYEQYF. CDR3 nucleotides: TGTGCCAGTAGCCGCTCGGGACAGGGCTACGAGCAGTACTTC.

V is TRBV5-1 and J is TRBJ1-6, with 7 bases lining up with TRBD1. Germline V lookup: CDR1 SGHRS, CDR2 YFSETQ. Trimming took 4 bases from V and 6 from J; bases not matched to a gene: 4. The CDR3 has 14 residues. Written as DNA, the CDR3 is TGCGCCAGCAGCCCGGGACAGACTAATTCACCCCTCCACTTT. Protein sequence: CASSPGQTNSPLHF.

The chain recombines TRBV5-1 with TRBJ2-1; D gene ambiguous. Germline loops: CDR1 SGHRS, CDR2 YFSETQ. Trimming removed 0 bases from V and 5 bases from J, with 6 bases in between. This CDR3 has 13 amino acids. CDR3 DNA sequence: TGCGCCAGCAGCTTGGCCCTCGACAATGAGCAGTTCTTC. It translates to CASSLALDNEQFF. The variable domain in full, with the rest retrieved from reference TRBV5-1 and TRBJ2-1, is KAGVTQTPRYLIKTRGQQVTLSCSPISGHRSVSWYQQTPGQGLQFLFEYFSETQRNKGNFPGRFSGRQFSNSRSEMNVSTLELGDSALYLCASSLALDNEQFFGPGTRLTVL.

V and J are TRBV6-5 and TRBJ2-5; TRBD2 is a possible D gene (6 bases). Germline lookup yields CDR1 MNHEY and CDR2 SVGAGI. Trimming pared 6 bases from V and 5 bases from J, leaving 13 bases between. CDR3 size: 13 residues. This CDR3 reads CASSLEGGETQYF. The CDR3 DNA is TGTGCCAGCAGCCTAGAAGGAGGGGAGACCCAGTACTTC.

The chain has TRBV6-5 and TRBJ1-2; the D gene is possibly TRBD1 (6 bases). This CDR3 has 13 residues. Germline V gene lookup returns CDR1 MNHEY and CDR2 SVGAGI. V lost 7 bases to trimming and J lost 4 bases, with 13 bases between them. CDR3 protein: CASKQGEGYGYTF. DNA for the CDR3: TGTGCCAGCAAACAGGGCGAGGGCTATGGCTACACCTTC.

The chain couples TRBV9 to TRBJ2-5, with D possibly being TRBD1 (5 bases). With 3 bases removed from V and 5 bases from J, the gap between germline ends came to 11 bases. There are 13 residues in the CDR3. The V gene's germline CDR1 is SGDLS and CDR2 YYNGEE. The CDR3 loop reads CASSAGSGETQYF. The CDR3 DNA sequence: TGTGCCAGCAGCGCAGGGTCTGGGGAGACCCAGTACTTC.

The V gene is TRBV5-1, the J gene TRBJ2-2; D uncertain. This CDR3 is built from 14 residues. The germline gives CDR1 SGHRS, CDR2 YFSETQ. Trimming cost V 5 bases and J 6 bases, with 14 bases left between them. CDR3 nucleotide sequence: TGCGCCAGCAGTAGACCTAGGTTGGCCGGGGAGCTGTTTTTT. It encodes CASSRPRLAGELFF.

This clone was counted only a few times. The CDR3 loop reads CASSPAGGYGYTF. CDR3 nucleotide sequence: TGTGCCAGCAGCCCTGCAGGGGGCTATGGCTACACCTTC. The chain carries TRBV3-1 (or the pseudogene TRBV3-2) and TRBJ1-2, with 7 bases identical to TRBD1. This CDR3 is 13 amino acids long. The V gene end was trimmed by 4 bases and the J gene end by 4 bases; junction bases not matched to a gene: 3. Germline lookup yields CDR1 LGHDT and CDR2 YNNKEL (reference sequence).

The rearrangement links TRBV7-2 to TRBJ2-7, with a tentative D call TRBD1 (5 bases). V was pared by 3 bases and J by 5 bases, with 14 bases between. The CDR3 has 14 residues. CDR1 is SGHTA, CDR2 FQGNSA, per germline. CDR3 bases: TGTGCCAGCAGCTTGGGCCGGTTCAGGGACGAGCAGTACTTC. Translated: CASSLGRFRDEQYF.

In this sample, this clone turned up a few times. The genes are TRBV5-1 and TRBJ2-2; TRBD1 matches at 8 bases. The germline V gene has CDR1 SGHRS and CDR2 YFSETQ. CDR3 length equals 15 residues. V shed 4 bases and J 4 bases; nucleotides not matched to a gene: 6. The CDR3 here is CASSVDRAGTGELFF. CDR3 bases: TGCGCCAGCAGCGTGGACAGGGCGGGCACCGGGGAGCTGTTTTTT.